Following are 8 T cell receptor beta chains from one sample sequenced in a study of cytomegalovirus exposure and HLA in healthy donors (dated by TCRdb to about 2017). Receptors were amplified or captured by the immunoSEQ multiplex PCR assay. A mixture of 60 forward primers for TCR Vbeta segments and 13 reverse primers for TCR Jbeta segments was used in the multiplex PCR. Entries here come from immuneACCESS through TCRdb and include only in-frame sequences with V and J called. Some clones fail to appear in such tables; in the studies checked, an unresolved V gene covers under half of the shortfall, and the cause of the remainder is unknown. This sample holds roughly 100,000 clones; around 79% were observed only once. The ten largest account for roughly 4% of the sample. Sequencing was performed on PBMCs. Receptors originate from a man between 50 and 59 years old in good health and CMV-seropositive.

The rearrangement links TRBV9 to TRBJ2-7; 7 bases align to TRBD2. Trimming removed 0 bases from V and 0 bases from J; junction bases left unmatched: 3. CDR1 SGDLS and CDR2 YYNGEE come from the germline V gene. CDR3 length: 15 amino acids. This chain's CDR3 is CASSVGGTTSYEQYF. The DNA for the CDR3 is TGTGCCAGCAGCGTAGGCGGGACTACCTCCTACGAGCAGTACTTC.

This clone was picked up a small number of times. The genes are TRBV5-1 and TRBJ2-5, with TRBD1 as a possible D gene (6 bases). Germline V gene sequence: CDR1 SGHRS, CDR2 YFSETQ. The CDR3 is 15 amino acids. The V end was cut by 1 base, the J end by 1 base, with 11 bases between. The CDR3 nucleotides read TGCGCCAGCAGCTTGCGACAGGTCCGCCAAGAGACCCAGTACTTC. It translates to CASSLRQVRQETQYF.

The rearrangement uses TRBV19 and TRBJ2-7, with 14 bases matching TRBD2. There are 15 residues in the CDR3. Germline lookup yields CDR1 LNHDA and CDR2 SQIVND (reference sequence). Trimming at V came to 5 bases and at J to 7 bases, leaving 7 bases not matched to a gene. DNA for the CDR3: TGTGCCAGTAGTCCACGACTAGCGGGAGGGAGGGAGCAGTACTTC. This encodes CASSPRLAGGREQYF.

CDR3 region: CAWTVGQGATGELFF. The CDR3 DNA is TGTGCCTGGACCGTGGGACAGGGGGCAACCGGGGAGCTGTTTTTT. The chain employs TRBV30 and TRBJ2-2, with TRBD1 identical over 12 bases. The CDR3 loop spans 15 amino acids. Germline values: CDR1 GTSNPN, CDR2 SVGIG (reference sequence). V was clipped by 4 bases and J by 5 bases; unmatched bases: 5.

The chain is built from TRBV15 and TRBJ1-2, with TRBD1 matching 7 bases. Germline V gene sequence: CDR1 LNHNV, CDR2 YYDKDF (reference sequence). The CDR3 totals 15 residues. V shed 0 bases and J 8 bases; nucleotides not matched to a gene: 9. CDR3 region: CATSRDKTGSEGYTF. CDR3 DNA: TGTGCCACCAGCAGAGATAAGACAGGGTCGGAAGGCTACACCTTC.

Here the CDR3 reads CASSQVGLLETQYF. The DNA for the CDR3 is TGTGCCAGCAGCCAGGTGGGGCTATTAGAGACCCAGTACTTC. The chain recombines TRBV5-4 with TRBJ2-5, with D possibly TRBD1 on 5 matching bases. The CDR3 is 14 amino acids. CDR1 SGHNT and CDR2 YYREEE come from the germline V gene (reference sequence). Trimming cost V 4 bases and J 4 bases, with 14 bases left between them.

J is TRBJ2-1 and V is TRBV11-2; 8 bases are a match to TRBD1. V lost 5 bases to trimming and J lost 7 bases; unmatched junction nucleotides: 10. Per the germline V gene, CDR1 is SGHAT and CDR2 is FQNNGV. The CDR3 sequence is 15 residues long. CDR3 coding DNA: TGTGCCAGCAGCGCGTCCGGGACAGGTGGAAATGAGCAGTTCTTC. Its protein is CASSASGTGGNEQFF.

The CDR3 sequence is CASSFGGGGTRNQPQHF. CDR3 sequence (DNA): TGTGCCAGCAGTTTTGGAGGAGGAGGGACCCGCAATCAGCCCCAGCATTTT. The chain links TRBV28 to TRBJ1-5, with D tentatively TRBD1 (5 bases). The germline gives CDR1 MDHEN, CDR2 SYDVKM. This CDR3 comprises 17 residues. V lost 3 bases and J 2 bases, leaving 17 bases between the germline ends.